Here is one T cell receptor (beta chain) with its context. After removal of 3 bases from V and 4 bases from J, the junction contained 8 bases not matched to a gene. The germline CDR1 and CDR2 sequences are SGHRS and YFSETQ. The CDR3 runs 16 residues. The source of the sample is a study of blood T cell repertoires in COVID-19. Study-level information: Collection of acute and convalescent COVID-19 samples took place in the United States, Italy and Spain.

Sequencing used immunoSEQ multiplex PCR; TCRdb keeps in-frame clones, though not all of them. Of about 200,000 clones detected, more than 70% appear once; the ten largest clones hold 5.6%. This TCR was sampled from a man in his forties with acute COVID-19. The V call is TRBV5-1, the J call TRBJ2-7; TRBD2 agrees at 12 bases. The sequencing input was PBMCs or T cells enriched from blood (not recorded which). Written as DNA, the CDR3 is TGCGCCAGCAGCTCCATGACTAGCGGGAGAAGATACGAGCAGTACTTC. As protein: CASSSMTSGRRYEQYF. The variable domain in full, with the rest retrieved from reference TRBV5-1 and TRBJ2-7, is KAGVTQTPRYLIKTRGQQVTLSCSPISGHRSVSWYQQTPGQGLQFLFEYFSETQRNKGNFPGRFSGRQFSNSRSEMNVSTLELGDSALYLCASSSMTSGRRYEQYFGPGTRLTVT.